These 10 T cell receptor beta chains came from one sample sequenced in a study of blood T cell repertoires in COVID-19. Libraries were prepared by immunoSEQ multiplex PCR; TCRdb keeps only in-frame clonotypes and omits some of them. The table has about 170,000 clones, roughly 93% seen once. The specimen sequenced was peripheral blood. These receptors were collected from a man younger than 30 with COVID-19, enrolled during active disease.

In DNA, the CDR3 is TGTGCCAGCAGTTTTCGCACAGGGGGGCGTTTGGACCTTCAAGAGACCCAGTACTTC. The encoded protein is CASSFRTGGRLDLQETQYF. The chain carries TRBV27 and TRBJ2-5; TRBD1 matches at 8 bases. In germline, CDR1 is MNHEY, CDR2 SMNVEV (reference sequence). This CDR3 is 19 amino acids long. V trimming: 3 bases; J trimming: 2 bases; junction bases outside the gene matches: 17.

The rearrangement links TRBV14 to TRBJ2-7; D is undetermined. The CDR3 runs 15 residues. CDR1 is SGHDN and CDR2 is FVKESK in the germline V gene. Trimming left V 5 bases short and J 2 bases short, with 16 bases between. The CDR3 reads CASSIGSGFTYEQYF. DNA for the CDR3: TGTGCCAGCAGCATAGGATCGGGTTTCACCTACGAGCAGTACTTC. Looking up the rest from reference TRBV14 and TRBJ2-7 gives the full variable domain: EAGVTQFPSHSVIEKGQTVTLRCDPISGHDNLYWYRRVMGKEIKFLLHFVKESKQDESGMPNNRFLAERTGGTYSTLKVQPAELEDSGVYFCASSIGSGFTYEQYFGPGTRLTVT.

For this clone: A junction end diverges from the germline sequence, so it may reflect a read error. The V and J genes are TRBV28 and TRBJ1-4; D is undetermined. CDR1 MDHEN and CDR2 SYDVKM come from the germline V gene. There are 13 residues in the CDR3. Here the CDR3 reads CASTSDSNEKLLF. DNA of the CDR3: TGTGCCAGCACGTCGGACTCTAATGAAAAACTGCTTTTT.

V usage is TRBV28 and J usage is TRBJ2-7; possibly TRBD2 for D (6 bases). V lost 2 bases and J 8 bases, leaving 16 bases between the germline ends. Germline V gene lookup returns CDR1 MDHEN and CDR2 SYDVKM. The CDR3 totals 14 residues. In nucleotides, the CDR3 is TGTGCCAGCAGTTTACCACTAGCCGCCGAGCAGCAGTACTTC. It specifies CASSLPLAAEQQYF.

This chain links TRBV12-3 or TRBV12-4 with TRBJ2-2, with D tentatively TRBD1 (6 bases). CDR3 size: 13 residues. Trimming shortened V by 6 bases and J by 6 bases, and 11 bases separated the two germline ends. The CDR3 DNA reads TGTGCCAGCAGCGTACAGGGAGCCGGGGAGCTGTTTTTT. Its translation: CASSVQGAGELFF.

This chain connects TRBV7-2 to TRBJ1-3; 7 nucleotides align to TRBD1. The CDR3 contains 15 residues. V shed 2 bases and J 3 bases; nucleotides not matched to a gene: 4. Germline V gene lookup returns CDR1 SGHTA and CDR2 FQGNSA. The chain's CDR3 is CASSLKGADGNTIYF. As DNA, the CDR3 is TGTGCCAGCAGCTTAAAGGGGGCTGATGGAAACACCATATATTTT.

A remark on this clone: One end of the junction varies from germline; a read error may be responsible. At the DNA level, this CDR3 is encoded by other sequences in the same sample as well. The rearrangement uses TRBV28 and TRBJ1-1; 7 nucleotides agree with TRBD1. Germline CDR1 is MDHEN and CDR2 is SYDVKM. There are 13 residues in the CDR3. As DNA, the CDR3 is TGCGCCAGCAGTTTGGACAGGATTGGGCGAGCTTTCTTT. It yields the protein CASSLDRIGRAFF.

The chain uses TRBV7-2 and TRBJ1-5, with 9 bases lining up with TRBD1. With 1 base clipped from V and 2 bases from J, the junction kept 3 bases outside the gene matches. The CDR3 has 16 residues. The germline CDR1 and CDR2 sequences are SGHTA and FQGNSA. CDR3 coding DNA: TGTGCCAGCAGCTTAGGACAGGGGGTGGGCAATCAGCCCCAGCATTTT. Its translation is CASSLGQGVGNQPQHF.

This clone was observed a single time. This chain links TRBV6-5 with TRBJ1-2; D gene ambiguous. The germline CDR1 and CDR2 sequences are MNHEY and SVGAGI. This CDR3 has 14 amino acids. Trimming pared 0 bases from V and 5 bases from J, leaving 10 bases between. CDR3 nucleotide sequence: TGTGCCAGCAGTTACTCGACACAGCCGTATGGCTACACCTTC. Its protein is CASSYSTQPYGYTF.

V and J are TRBV28 and TRBJ2-1; D remains unclear. The CDR3 has 12 amino acids. V was shortened by 5 bases and J by 4 bases, with 6 bases between the two germline ends. Per germline, CDR1 MDHEN and CDR2 SYDVKM. The CDR3 protein is CASSLLYNEQFF. In DNA form, the CDR3 reads TGTGCCAGCAGTCTACTTTACAATGAGCAGTTCTTC.